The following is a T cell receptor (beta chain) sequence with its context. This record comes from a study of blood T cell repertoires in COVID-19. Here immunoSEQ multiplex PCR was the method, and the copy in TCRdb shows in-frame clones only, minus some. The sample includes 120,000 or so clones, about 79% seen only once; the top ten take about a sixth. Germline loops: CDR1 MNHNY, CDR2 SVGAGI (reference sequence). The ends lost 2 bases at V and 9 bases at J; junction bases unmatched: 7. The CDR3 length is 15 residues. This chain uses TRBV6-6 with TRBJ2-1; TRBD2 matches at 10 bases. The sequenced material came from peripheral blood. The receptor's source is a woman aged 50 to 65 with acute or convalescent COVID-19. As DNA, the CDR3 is TGTGCCAGCAGTTACGGAGCGGGGGGGCTGGTTGAGCAGTTCTTC. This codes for CASSYGAGGLVEQFF.